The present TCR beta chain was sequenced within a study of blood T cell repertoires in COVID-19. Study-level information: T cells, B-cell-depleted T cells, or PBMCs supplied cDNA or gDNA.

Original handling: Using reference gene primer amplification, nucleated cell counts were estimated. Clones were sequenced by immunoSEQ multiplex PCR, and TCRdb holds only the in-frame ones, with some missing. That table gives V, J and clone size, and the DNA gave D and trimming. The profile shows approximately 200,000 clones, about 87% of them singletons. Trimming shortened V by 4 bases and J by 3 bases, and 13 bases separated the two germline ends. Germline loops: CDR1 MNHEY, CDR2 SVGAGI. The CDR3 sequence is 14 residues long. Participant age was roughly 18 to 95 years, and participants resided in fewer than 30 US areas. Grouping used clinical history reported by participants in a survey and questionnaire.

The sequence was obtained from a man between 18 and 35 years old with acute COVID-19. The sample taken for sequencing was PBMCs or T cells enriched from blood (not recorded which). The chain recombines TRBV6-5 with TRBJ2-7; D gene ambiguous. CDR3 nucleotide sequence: TGTGCCAGCAGTTCCACGGCGGCTCACTACGAGCAGTACTTC. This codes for CASSSTAAHYEQYF.